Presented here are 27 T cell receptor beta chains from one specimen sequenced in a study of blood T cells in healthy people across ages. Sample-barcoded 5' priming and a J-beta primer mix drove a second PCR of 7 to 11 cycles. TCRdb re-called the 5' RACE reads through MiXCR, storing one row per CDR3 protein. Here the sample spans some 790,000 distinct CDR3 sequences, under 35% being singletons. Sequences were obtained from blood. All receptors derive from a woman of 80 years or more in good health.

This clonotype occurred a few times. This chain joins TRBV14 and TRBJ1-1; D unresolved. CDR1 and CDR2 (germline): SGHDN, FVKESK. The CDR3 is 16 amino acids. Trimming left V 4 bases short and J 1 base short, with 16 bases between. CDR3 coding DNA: TGTGCCAGCAGCCTCAACATGGATTTAAGGAACACTGAAGCTTTCTTT. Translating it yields CASSLNMDLRNTEAFF.

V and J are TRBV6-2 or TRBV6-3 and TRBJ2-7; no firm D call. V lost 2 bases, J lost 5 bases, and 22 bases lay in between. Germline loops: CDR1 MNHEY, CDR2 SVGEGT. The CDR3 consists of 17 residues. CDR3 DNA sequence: TGTGCCAGCAGTTACGAAGGTGCCCTACCGGGCTTGAACGAGCAGTACTTC. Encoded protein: CASSYEGALPGLNEQYF.

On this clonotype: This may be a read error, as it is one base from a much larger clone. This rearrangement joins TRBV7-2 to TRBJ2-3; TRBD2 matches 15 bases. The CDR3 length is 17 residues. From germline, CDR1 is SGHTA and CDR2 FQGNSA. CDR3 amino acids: CPSSLDGTSGGQDTQYF. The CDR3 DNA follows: TGTCCCAGCAGCTTAGATGGGACTAGCGGGGGGCAGGATACGCAGTATTTT.

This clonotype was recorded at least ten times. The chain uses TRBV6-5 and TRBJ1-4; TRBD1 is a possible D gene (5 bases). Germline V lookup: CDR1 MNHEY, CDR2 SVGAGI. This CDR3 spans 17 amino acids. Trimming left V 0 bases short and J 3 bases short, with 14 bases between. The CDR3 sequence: CASSYSFRVGSNEKLFF. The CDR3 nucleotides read TGTGCCAGCAGTTACTCGTTCAGGGTTGGATCTAATGAAAAACTGTTTTTT.

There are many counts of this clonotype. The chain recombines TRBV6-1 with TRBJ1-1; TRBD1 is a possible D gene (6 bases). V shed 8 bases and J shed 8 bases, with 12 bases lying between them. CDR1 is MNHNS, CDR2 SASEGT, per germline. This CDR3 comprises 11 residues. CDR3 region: CASGDIGEAFF. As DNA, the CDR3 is TGTGCCAGCGGGGACATTGGGGAAGCTTTCTTT.

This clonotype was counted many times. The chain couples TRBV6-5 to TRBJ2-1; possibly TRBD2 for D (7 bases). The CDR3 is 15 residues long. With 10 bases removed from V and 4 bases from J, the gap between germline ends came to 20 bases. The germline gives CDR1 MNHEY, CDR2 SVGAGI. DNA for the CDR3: TGTGCCAACCACGGAGGGGGGGCTAATTACAATGAGCAGTTCTTC. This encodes CANHGGGANYNEQFF.

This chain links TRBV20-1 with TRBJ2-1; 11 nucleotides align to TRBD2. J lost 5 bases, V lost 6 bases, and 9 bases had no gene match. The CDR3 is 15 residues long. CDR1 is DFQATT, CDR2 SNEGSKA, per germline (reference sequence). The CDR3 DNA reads TGCAGTGCCCCCTTTGGTAGCGGGGGGGACAATGAGCAGTTCTTC. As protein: CSAPFGSGGDNEQFF.

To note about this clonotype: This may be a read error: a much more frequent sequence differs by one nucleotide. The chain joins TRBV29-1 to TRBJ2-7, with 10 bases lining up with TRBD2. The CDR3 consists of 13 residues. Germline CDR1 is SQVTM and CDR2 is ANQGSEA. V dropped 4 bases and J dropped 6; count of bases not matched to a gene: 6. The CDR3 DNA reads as TGCAGCGTTGGCTCTAGCGGGGGTGGCGAGCAGTACTTC. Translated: CSVGSSGGGEQYF.

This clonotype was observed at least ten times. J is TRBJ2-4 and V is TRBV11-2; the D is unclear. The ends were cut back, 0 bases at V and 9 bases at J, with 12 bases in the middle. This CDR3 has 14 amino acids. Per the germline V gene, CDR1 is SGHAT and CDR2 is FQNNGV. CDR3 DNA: TGTGCCAGCAGCTTAGATCCAACGCGAGGCATTCAGTACTTC. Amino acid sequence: CASSLDPTRGIQYF.

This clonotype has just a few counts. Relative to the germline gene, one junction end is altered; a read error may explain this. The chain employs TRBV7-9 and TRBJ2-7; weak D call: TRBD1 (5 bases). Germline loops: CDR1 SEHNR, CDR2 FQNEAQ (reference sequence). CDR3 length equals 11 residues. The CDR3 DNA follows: TGCGCCGGCAGCCAGGGCGGAGAGCAGTACTTC. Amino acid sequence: CAGSQGGEQYF.

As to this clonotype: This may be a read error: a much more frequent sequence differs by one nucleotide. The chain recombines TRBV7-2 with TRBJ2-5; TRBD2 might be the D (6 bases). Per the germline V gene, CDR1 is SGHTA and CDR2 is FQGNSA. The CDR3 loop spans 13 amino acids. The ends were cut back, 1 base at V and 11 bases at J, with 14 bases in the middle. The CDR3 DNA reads TGTGCCAGCAGCTTAGATCGGTCGGGGGAGCAGTACTTC. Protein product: CASSLDRSGEQYF.

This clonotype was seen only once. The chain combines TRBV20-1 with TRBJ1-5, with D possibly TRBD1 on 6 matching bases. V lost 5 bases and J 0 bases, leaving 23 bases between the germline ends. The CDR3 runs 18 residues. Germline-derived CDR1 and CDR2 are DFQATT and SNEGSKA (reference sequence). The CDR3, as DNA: TGCAGTGCTCAAATTCCGGGGGGGCACTCCTCTAGCAATCAGCCCCAGCATTTT. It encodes CSAQIPGGHSSSNQPQHF.

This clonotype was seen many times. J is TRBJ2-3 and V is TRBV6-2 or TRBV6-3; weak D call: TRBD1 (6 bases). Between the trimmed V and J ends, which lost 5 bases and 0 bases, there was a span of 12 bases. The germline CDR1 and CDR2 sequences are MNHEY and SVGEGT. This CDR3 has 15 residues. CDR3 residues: CASSDRQESTDTQYF. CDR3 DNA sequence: TGTGCCAGCAGTGATAGACAGGAGAGCACAGATACGCAGTATTTT.

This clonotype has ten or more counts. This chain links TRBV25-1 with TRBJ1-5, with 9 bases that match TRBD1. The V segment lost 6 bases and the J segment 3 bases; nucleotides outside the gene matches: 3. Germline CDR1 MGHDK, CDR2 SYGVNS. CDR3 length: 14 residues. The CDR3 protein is CASRGQGDNQPQHF. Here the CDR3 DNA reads TGTGCCAGCAGGGGACAGGGTGACAATCAGCCCCAGCATTTT.

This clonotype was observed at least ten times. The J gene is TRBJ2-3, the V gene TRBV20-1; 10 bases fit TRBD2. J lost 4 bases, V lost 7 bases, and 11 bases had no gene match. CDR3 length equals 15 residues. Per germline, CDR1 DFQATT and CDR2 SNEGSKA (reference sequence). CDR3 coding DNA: TGCAGTGGGGAGCGGGGGGGCAGTTTCGCAGATACGCAGTATTTT. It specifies CSGERGGSFADTQYF.

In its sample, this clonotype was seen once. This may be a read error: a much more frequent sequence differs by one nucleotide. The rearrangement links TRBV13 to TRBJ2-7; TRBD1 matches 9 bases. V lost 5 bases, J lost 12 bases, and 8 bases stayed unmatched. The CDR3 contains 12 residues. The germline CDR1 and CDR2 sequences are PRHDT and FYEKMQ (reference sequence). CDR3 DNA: TGTGCCAGCAGCAGCCGATGGACAGGGGTGTACTTC. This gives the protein CASSSRWTGVYF. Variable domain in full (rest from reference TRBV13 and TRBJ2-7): AAGVIQSPRHLIKEKRETATLKCYPIPRHDTVYWYQQGPGQDPQFLISFYEKMQSDKGSIPDRFSAQQFSDYHSELNMSSLELGDSALYFCASSSRWTGVYFGPGTRLTVT.

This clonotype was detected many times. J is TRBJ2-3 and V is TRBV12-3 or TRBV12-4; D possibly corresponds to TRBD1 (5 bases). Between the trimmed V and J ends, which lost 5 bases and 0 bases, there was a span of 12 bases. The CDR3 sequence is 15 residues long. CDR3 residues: CASSQYRMSTDTQYF. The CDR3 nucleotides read TGTGCCAGCAGTCAATACAGGATGAGCACAGATACGCAGTATTTT.

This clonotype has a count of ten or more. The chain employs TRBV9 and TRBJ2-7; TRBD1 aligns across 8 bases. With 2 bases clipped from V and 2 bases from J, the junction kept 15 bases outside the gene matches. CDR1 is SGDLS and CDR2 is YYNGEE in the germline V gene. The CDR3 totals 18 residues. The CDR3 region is CASSVSPGRGTGTYEQYF. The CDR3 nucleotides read TGTGCCAGCAGCGTTTCCCCCGGTCGAGGGACAGGAACCTACGAGCAGTACTTC.

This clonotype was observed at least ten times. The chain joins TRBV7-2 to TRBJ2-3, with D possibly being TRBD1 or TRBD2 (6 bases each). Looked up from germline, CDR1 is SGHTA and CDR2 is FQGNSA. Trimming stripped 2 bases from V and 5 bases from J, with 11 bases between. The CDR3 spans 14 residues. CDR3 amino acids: CASSLPGARDTQYF. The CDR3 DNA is TGTGCCAGCAGCTTACCGGGGGCTAGAGATACGCAGTATTTT.

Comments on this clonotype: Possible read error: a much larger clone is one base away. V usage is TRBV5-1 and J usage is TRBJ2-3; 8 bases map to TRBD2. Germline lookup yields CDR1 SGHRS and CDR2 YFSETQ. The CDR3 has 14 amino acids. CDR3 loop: CANSPGGTARSQYF. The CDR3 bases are TGCGCCAACAGCCCGGGGGGGACTGCTCGATCGCAGTATTTT. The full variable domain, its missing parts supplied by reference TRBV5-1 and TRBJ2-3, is KAGVTQTPRYLIKTRGQQVTLSCSPISGHRSVSWYQQTPGQGLQFLFEYFSETQRNKGNFPGRFSGRQFSNSRSEMNVSTLELGDSALYLCANSPGGTARSQYFGPGTRLTVL.

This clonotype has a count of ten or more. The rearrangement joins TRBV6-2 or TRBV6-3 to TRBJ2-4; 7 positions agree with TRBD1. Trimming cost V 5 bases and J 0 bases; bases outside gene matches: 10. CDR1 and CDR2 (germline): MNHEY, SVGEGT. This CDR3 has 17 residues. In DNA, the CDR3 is TGTGCCAGCAGTCGAAAGACGACAGGGCTAGCCAAAAACATTCAGTACTTC. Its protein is CASSRKTTGLAKNIQYF.

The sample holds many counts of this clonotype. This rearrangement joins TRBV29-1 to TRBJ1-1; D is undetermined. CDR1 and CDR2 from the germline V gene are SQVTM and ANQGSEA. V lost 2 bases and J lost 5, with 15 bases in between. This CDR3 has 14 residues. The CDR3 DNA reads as TGCAGCGTTGAATTCATGGTCTTTGAGACTGAAGCTTTCTTT. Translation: CSVEFMVFETEAFF.

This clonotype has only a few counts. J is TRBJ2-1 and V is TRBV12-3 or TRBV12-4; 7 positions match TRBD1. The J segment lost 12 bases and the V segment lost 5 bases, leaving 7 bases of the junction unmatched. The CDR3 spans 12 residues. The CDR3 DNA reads TGTGCCAGCAGTCCGTCGACAGGGTGGCAGTTCTTC. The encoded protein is CASSPSTGWQFF.

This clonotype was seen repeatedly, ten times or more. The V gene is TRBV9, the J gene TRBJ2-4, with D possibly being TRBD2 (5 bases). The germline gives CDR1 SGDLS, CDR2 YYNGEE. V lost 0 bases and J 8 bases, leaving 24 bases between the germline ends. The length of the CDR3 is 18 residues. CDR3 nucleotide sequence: TGTGCCAGCAGCGTAGCTACTCTAGCTGGTGGGGAAAATGACATTCAGTACTTC. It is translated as CASSVATLAGGENDIQYF. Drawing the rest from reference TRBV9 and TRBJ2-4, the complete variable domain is DSGVTQTPKHLITATGQRVTLRCSPRSGDLSVYWYQQSLDQGLQFLIQYYNGEERAKGNILERFSAQQFPDLHSELNLSSLELGDSALYFCASSVATLAGGENDIQYFGAGTRLSVL.

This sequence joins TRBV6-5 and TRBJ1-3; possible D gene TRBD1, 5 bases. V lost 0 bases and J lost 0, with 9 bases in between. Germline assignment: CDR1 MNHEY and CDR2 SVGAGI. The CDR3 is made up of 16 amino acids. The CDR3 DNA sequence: TGTGCCAGCAGTTACTCAGGGGCGAGCTCTGGAAACACCATATATTTT. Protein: CASSYSGASSGNTIYF.

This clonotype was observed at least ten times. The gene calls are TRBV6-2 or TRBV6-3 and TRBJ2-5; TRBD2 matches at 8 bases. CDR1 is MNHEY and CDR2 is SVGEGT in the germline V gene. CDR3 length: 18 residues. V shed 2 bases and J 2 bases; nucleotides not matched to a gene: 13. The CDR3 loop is CASSYPSRGGGLQETQYF. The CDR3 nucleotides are TGTGCCAGCAGTTACCCCTCACGCGGCGGGGGGCTTCAAGAGACCCAGTACTTC.

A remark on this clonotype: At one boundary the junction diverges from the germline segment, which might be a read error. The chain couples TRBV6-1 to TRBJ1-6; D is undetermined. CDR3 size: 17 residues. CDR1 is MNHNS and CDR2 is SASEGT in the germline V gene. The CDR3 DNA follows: TGTGCCGGCAGTGAAGTGGGAGGGAGCTCCTATAATTCACCCCTCCACTTT. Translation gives CAGSEVGGSSYNSPLHF.